Listed below are T cell receptor beta chains from one sample, sequenced in a study of T cell repertoires in cytomegalovirus infection. These receptors lack a known antigen. One entry per CDR3 protein, called by TCRdb with MiXCR from the reads. This table has hundreds of thousands of distinct CDR3 sequences, about 33% appearing once. Sequencing used cultured PBMCs, obtained from culture after CMV antigen stimulation. These receptors came from a human donor in good health (CMV status not recorded). Some clones in this sample may be carry-over from other donors' samples. CDR3s include the opening cysteine and the closing phenylalanine or tryptophan. A D gene is named only where the DNA matches it firmly. Not every row has a clone size; where given, it reads once, few, many or a size class.

TRBJ2-1	TRBV11-2	TRBD2	few	CASSLVTSGRGNEQFF	TGTGCCAGCAGCTTAGTGACTAGCGGGAGAGGCAATGAGCAGTTCTTC
TRBJ1-1	TRBV6-2/TRBV6-3	-	few	CASSSRDKGWTEAFF	TGTGCCAGCAGTTCCCGGGACAAGGGTTGGACTGAAGCTTTCTTT
TRBJ2-3	TRBV7-6	-	-	CASSLQAGPAPDTQYF	TGTGCCAGCAGCCTCCAGGCCGGGCCAGCCCCAGATACGCAGTATTTT
TRBJ2-7	TRBV11-2	-	-	CASSFGNEQYF	TGTGCCAGCAGCTTCGGAAACGAGCAGTACTTC
TRBJ1-4	TRBV12-3/TRBV12-4	-	-	CASSLLAFGEKLFF	TGTGCCAGCAGTTTGCTAGCCTTCGGTGAAAAACTGTTTTTT
TRBJ2-1	TRBV7-8	-	many	CASSLVGSSTYNEQFF	TGTGCCAGCAGCTTAGTAGGTTCGAGCACCTACAATGAGCAGTTCTTC
TRBJ1-1	TRBV7-8	TRBD1	-	CASSLGFGRGDIAAFF	TGTGCCAGCAGCTTAGGATTTGGCAGGGGGGATATCGCAGCTTTCTTT
TRBJ2-3	TRBV10-3	TRBD2	-	CATRRGTGAAASGTTDTQYF	TGTGCCACACGGAGAGGTACAGGGGCAGCGGCTAGCGGGACCACAGATACGCAGTATTTT
TRBJ1-1	TRBV28	TRBD1	-	CASTDPGDSRRGEAFF	TGTGCCAGCACCGACCCGGGGGACAGCCGCCGGGGGGAAGCTTTCTTT
TRBJ2-1	TRBV27	-	-	CATLRWGVGEQFF	TGTGCCACCCTGAGGTGGGGGGTCGGTGAGCAGTTCTTC
TRBJ1-1	TRBV7-9	-	-	CASSLPGGRWNTEAFF	TGTGCCAGCAGTTTACCCGGGGGTCGATGGAACACTGAAGCTTTCTTT
TRBJ2-3	TRBV5-1	-	-	CASSSFTTDTQYF	TGCGCCAGCAGCTCTTTCACCACAGATACGCAGTATTTT
TRBJ1-3	TRBV7-9	TRBD1	few	CASVQGRPGNTIYF	TGTGCCAGCGTACAGGGGAGACCTGGAAACACCATATATTTT
TRBJ1-6	TRBV7-9	TRBD1	few	CASSPPGQGRGSPLHF	TGTGCCAGCAGCCCTCCTGGACAGGGGAGAGGTTCACCCCTCCACTTT
TRBJ2-3	TRBV18	-	-	CASSTPDSWRVLGDTQYF	TGTGCCAGCTCAACCCCGGACAGTTGGAGGGTCCTGGGGGATACGCAGTATTTT
TRBJ1-6	TRBV7-9	-	-	CATAGQADSPLHF	TGTGCCACTGCGGGGCAGGCAGATTCACCCCTCCACTTT
TRBJ2-3	TRBV6-6	-	few	CASKVGGPSDTQYF	TGTGCCAGCAAGGTCGGAGGTCCGTCGGATACGCAGTATTTT
TRBJ1-3	TRBV18	-	-	CASSPGGSTPYIF	-
TRBJ1-2	TRBV15	-	once	CATSRETGPYGYTF	TGTGCCACCAGCAGAGAGACAGGTCCCTATGGCTACACCTTC
TRBJ2-1	TRBV11-2	TRBD1	-	CASRGLTGTGWNEQFF	TGTGCCAGCAGGGGATTAACCGGGACAGGTTGGAATGAGCAGTTCTTC
TRBJ1-1	TRBV6-1	-	-	CASSARLYTEAFF	TGTGCCAGCAGTGCCAGACTTTACACTGAAGCTTTCTTT
TRBJ2-3	TRBV11-2	TRBD2	-	CASSPKGLAADTQYF	TGTGCCAGCAGCCCAAAGGGACTAGCGGCAGATACGCAGTATTTT
TRBJ2-3	TRBV11-2	-	few	CASSFRGLAATDTQYF	TGTGCCAGCAGCTTCCGGGGGCTAGCGGCAACAGATACGCAGTATTTT
TRBJ1-2	TRBV20-1	-	-	CSARVRGPPYGYTF	TGCAGTGCTAGGGTGCGTGGGCCTCCTTATGGCTACACCTTC
TRBJ2-3	TRBV7-6	TRBD2	-	CASGSGASTDTQYF	TGTGCCTCAGGCAGCGGGGCCTCCACAGATACGCAGTATTTT
TRBJ2-3	TRBV20-1	TRBD2	-	CSARAWRGGADTQYF	TGCAGTGCTAGAGCCTGGCGGGGGGGGGCAGATACGCAGTATTTT
TRBJ2-2	TRBV23-1	TRBD1	-	CASSHDRGYRGDTGELFF	TGCGCCAGCAGTCACGACAGGGGCTATAGGGGGGACACCGGGGAGCTGTTTTTT
TRBJ1-2	TRBV28	TRBD1	few	CASGVYGTGDRVYGYTF	TGTGCCAGTGGGGTTTACGGGACAGGGGATCGTGTGTATGGCTACACCTTC
TRBJ2-1	TRBV7-6	TRBD2	many	CASSLWVAGGTGNEQFF	TGTGCCAGCAGCTTATGGGTAGCGGGAGGGACGGGAAATGAGCAGTTCTTC
TRBJ1-1	TRBV28	TRBD1	few	CASSLTGQGRGGEAFF	TGTGCCAGCAGCCTCACGGGACAGGGGCGGGGGGGTGAAGCTTTCTTT
TRBJ1-1	TRBV6-1	TRBD1	-	CASSDRGRGAFF	TGTGCCAGCAGTGACAGGGGGCGCGGGGCTTTCTTT
TRBJ1-1	TRBV3-1	TRBD1	-	CASSDRGEAFF	TGTGCCAGCAGCGACAGGGGCGAAGCTTTCTTT
TRBJ2-7	TRBV11-2	-	-	CASSFGIDFYEQYF	TGTGCCAGCAGCTTTGGGATAGACTTCTACGAGCAGTACTTC
TRBJ1-1	TRBV2	TRBD1	once	CASRATQGETEAFF	TGTGCCAGCAGGGCAACACAGGGGGAGACTGAAGCTTTCTTT